The entry that follows covers one T cell receptor (beta chain) sequence. No antigen is known for it. The PCR made use of 60 Vbeta and 13 Jbeta primers. Data came from immunoSEQ multiplex PCR; TCRdb stores just in-frame clones and leaves some out. In the table there are 150,000 or so clones, over 70% of which are singletons. This record comes from a study of cytomegalovirus exposure and HLA in healthy donors. Study-level findings and limits: For presence/absence analyses, sequencing depth was assumed to be roughly uniform across donors.

The V and J ends lost 4 bases and 3 bases respectively, with 4 bases between them. CDR1 is SGHNT, CDR2 YYREEE, per germline (reference sequence). This CDR3 has 11 amino acids. Source material: PBMCs. This chain uses TRBV5-4 with TRBJ1-1; D gene ambiguous. This sequence originates from a man aged 45 to 65 in good health and CMV-seropositive. The CDR3 loop is CASSGYTEAFF. The DNA of the CDR3 is TGTGCCAGCAGCGGCTACACTGAAGCTTTCTTT.